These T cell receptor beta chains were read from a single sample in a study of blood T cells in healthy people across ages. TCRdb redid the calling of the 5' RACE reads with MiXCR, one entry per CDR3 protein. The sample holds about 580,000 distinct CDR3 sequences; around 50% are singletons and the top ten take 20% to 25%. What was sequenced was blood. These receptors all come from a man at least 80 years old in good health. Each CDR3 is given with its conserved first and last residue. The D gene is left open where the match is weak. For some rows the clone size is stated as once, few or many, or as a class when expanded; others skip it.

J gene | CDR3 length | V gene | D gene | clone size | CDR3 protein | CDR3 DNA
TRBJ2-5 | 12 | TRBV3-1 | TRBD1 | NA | CASRQGAETQYF | TGTGCCAGCAGACAGGGGGCAGAGACCCAGTACTTC
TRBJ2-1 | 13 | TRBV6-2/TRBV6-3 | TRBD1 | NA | CASSTGQGGEQFF | TGTGCCAGCAGTACCGGACAGGGGGGTGAGCAGTTCTTC
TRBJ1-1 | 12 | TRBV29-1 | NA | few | CSVLPTNTEAFF | TGCAGCGTCCTCCCAACGAACACTGAAGCTTTCTTT
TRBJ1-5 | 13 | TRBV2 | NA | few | CASTGVLEQPQHF | TGTGCCAGCACCGGCGTACTAGAGCAGCCCCAGCATTTT
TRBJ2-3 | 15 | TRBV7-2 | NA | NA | CASSLVVGQTDTQYF | TGTGCCAGCAGCTTAGTGGTAGGGCAAACAGATACGCAGTATTTT
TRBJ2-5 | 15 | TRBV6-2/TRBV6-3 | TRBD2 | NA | CASKEERGAHETRYF | TGTGCCAGCAAAGAGGAGCGGGGGGCCCACGAGACCCGGTACTTC
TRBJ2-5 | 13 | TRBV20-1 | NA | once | CSARPVSRETQYF | TGCAGTGCTAGACCGGTCTCAAGGGAGACCCAGTACTTC
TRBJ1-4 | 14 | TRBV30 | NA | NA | CAWSDETVNEKLFF | TGTGCCTGGAGTGACGAGACGGTGAATGAAAAACTGTTTTTT
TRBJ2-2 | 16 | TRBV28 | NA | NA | CASSPPGRSITGELFF | TGTGCCAGCAGTCCCCCCGGGCGGTCTATTACCGGGGAGCTGTTTTTT
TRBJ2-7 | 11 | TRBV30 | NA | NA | CAWSVASEQYF | TGTGCCTGGAGTGTTGCCAGCGAGCAGTACTTC
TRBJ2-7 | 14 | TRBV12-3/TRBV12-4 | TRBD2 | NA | CASSSRGGMNEQYF | TGTGCCAGCAGTTCCCGCGGGGGGATGAACGAGCAGTACTTC
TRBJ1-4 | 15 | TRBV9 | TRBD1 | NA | CASSEDRGTNEKLFF | TGTGCCAGCAGCGAGGACAGGGGGACTAATGAAAAACTGTTTTTT
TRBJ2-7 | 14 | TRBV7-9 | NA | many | CASSFGGSAREQYF | TGTGCCAGCAGCTTCGGGGGTTCAGCTCGCGAGCAGTACTTC
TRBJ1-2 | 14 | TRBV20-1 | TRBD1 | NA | CSARVGQGGYGHTF | TGCAGTGCTAGAGTTGGGCAGGGGGGCTATGGCCACACCTTC
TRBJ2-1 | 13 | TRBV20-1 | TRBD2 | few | CSTLAGGYNEQFF | TGCAGCACACTAGCGGGAGGATACAATGAGCAGTTCTTC
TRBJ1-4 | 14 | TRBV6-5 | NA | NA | CATSESTVNEKLFF | TGTGCCACCTCCGAGAGTACAGTAAATGAAAAACTGTTTTTT
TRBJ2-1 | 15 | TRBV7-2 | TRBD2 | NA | CASSLEHSGGAEQFF | TGTGCCAGCAGCTTAGAGCATAGCGGGGGGGCTGAGCAGTTCTTC
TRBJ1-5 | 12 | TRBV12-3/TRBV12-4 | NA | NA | CASSPLHQPQHF | TGTGCCAGCAGCCCCCTGCATCAGCCCCAGCATTTT
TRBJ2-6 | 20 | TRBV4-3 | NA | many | CASSQDYSRTGVSGANVLTF | TGCGCCAGCAGCCAAGATTACTCCCGGACTGGTGTCTCTGGGGCCAACGTCCTGACTTTC
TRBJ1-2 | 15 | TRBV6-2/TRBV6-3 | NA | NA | CASSYSGAGLYGYTF | TGTGCCAGCAGTTACTCCGGCGCAGGGCTCTATGGCTACACCTTC
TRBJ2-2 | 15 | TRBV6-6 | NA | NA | CACNDVGRATGELFF | TGTGCCTGCAATGACGTGGGCAGGGCCACCGGGGAGCTGTTTTTT
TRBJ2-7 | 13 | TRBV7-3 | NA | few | CASSADITYEQYF | TGTGCCAGCAGCGCGGACATTACCTACGAGCAGTACTTC
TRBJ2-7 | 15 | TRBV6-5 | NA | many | CASRQAPQRTYEQYF | TGTGCCAGCAGGCAAGCCCCCCAAAGGACCTACGAGCAGTACTTC
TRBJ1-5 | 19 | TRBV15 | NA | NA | CATSGWDVGLGLSNQPQHF | TGTGCCACCAGCGGATGGGACGTAGGGTTAGGCCTTAGCAATCAGCCCCAGCATTTT
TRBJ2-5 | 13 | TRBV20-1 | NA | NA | CSATGKLHGEQYF | TGCAGTGCTACCGGGAAACTTCACGGGGAGCAGTACTTC
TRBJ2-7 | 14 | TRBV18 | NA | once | CASSLQHSPYEQYF | TGTGCCAGCTCACTGCAACATAGCCCCTACGAGCAGTACTTC
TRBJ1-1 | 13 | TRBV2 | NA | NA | CASSGQQNTEAFF | TGTGCCAGCAGTGGACAGCAGAACACTGAAGCTTTCTTT
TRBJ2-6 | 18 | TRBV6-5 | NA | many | CASSYGGSTYSGANVLTF | TGTGCCAGCAGTTACGGTGGGAGTACTTACTCTGGGGCCAACGTCCTGACTTTC
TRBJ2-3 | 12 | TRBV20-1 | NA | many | CSARDLADTQYF | TGCAGTGCTAGAGATTTGGCAGATACGCAGTATTTT
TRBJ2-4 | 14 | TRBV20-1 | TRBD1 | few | CSALEHRGNAVQYF | TGCAGTGCTTTAGAACACAGGGGAAACGCGGTTCAGTACTTC
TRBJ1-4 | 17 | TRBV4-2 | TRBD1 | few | CASSQRDRGATNEKLFF | TGTGCCAGCAGCCAACGGGACAGAGGTGCAACTAATGAAAAACTGTTTTTT
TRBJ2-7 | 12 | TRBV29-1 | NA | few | CSVVWGGDEQYF | TGCAGCGTTGTGTGGGGGGGCGATGAGCAGTACTTC
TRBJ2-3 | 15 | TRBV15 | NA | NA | CATSRDPRDTDTQYF | TGTGCCACCAGCAGAGACCCGAGGGACACAGATACGCAGTATTTT
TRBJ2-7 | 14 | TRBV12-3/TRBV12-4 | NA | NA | CASSVVGLLGEQYF | TGTGCCAGCAGTGTAGTAGGACTCCTTGGCGAGCAGTACTTC
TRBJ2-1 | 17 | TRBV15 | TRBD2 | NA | CATSKPWGLAGVNEQFF | TGTGCCACCAGCAAGCCCTGGGGACTAGCGGGAGTCAATGAGCAGTTCTTC
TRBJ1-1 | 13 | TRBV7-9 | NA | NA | CASSVEGGTEAFF | TGTGCCAGCAGCGTAGAGGGGGGGACTGAAGCTTTCTTT
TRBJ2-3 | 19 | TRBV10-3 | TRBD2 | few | CAISPAGTSGFQYTDTQYF | TGTGCCATCAGCCCGGCCGGGACTAGCGGATTTCAATACACAGATACGCAGTATTTT